This T cell receptor (beta chain) was identified during a study of technical replicates of blood from a few donors. Assay used: immunoSEQ multiplex PCR; TCRdb lists only in-frame clones, some missing. The data contain about 70,000 clones, approximately 94% of them seen just once; the ten biggest clones take up approximately 0.4%. The J segment lost 2 bases and the V segment lost 2 bases, leaving 9 bases of the junction unmatched. This CDR3 contains 16 residues. Per germline, CDR1 MGHRA and CDR2 YSYEKL. Material for sequencing was T cells isolated from PBMCs. This chain links TRBV4-1 with TRBJ2-7, with 7 bases matching TRBD2. The receptor was derived from a human donor in good health. CDR3 sequence (DNA): TGCGCCAGCAGCCAACCCTGGCGGGAGTCCCCCTACGAGCAGTACTTC. Translating gives CASSQPWRESPYEQYF.